A selection of T cell receptor beta chains follows, all from one sample in a study of blood T cell repertoires in COVID-19. Libraries were prepared by immunoSEQ multiplex PCR; TCRdb keeps only in-frame clonotypes and omits some of them. Of a few hundred thousand clones listed, 81% were seen once; the top ten hold more than 0.85%. Source material: peripheral blood. All receptors come from a human donor with acute or convalescent COVID-19. The donor label of this sample is uncertain. CDR3s include the opening cysteine and the closing phenylalanine or tryptophan. The order of the fields is D gene, clone size, CDR3 length, J gene, V gene, CDR3 DNA, CDR3 protein. The D gene is left open where the match is weak. Only part of the rows carry a size: once, few, many, or a class if the clone is expanded.

>NA|NA|14|TRBJ1-2|TRBV5-1
TGCGCCAGCAGCTTGGATACAACTAACTATGGCTACACCTTC
CASSLDTTNYGYTF
>TRBD2|NA|15|TRBJ2-7|TRBV19
TGTGCCAGTAGTCCTGGACTAGCGCCATCCTACGAGCAGTACTTC
CASSPGLAPSYEQYF
>TRBD1|NA|14|TRBJ1-6|TRBV19
TGTGCCAGTAGACCGACAGGGGTTGATTCACCCCTCCACTTT
CASRPTGVDSPLHF
>TRBD1|NA|13|TRBJ2-7|TRBV5-8
TGTGCCAGCAGCCTGGACAGGAGCCTCGAGCAGTACTTC
CASSLDRSLEQYF
>TRBD1|NA|15|TRBJ2-3|TRBV7-8
TGTGCCAGCAGCGGGACAGGGGGGATCACAGATACGCAGTATTTT
CASSGTGGITDTQYF
>NA|NA|13|TRBJ2-7|TRBV18
TGTGCCAGCTCACCAGACAGAGCCTACGAGCAGTACTTC
CASSPDRAYEQYF
>NA|NA|14|TRBJ2-2|TRBV30
TGTGCCTGGGCCCGGGGTTACTCCACCGGGGAGCTGTTTTTT
CAWARGYSTGELFF
>TRBD1|NA|12|TRBJ1-4|TRBV30
TGTGCCTGGGGTCCAGGGGGGGAAAAACTGTTTTTT
CAWGPGGEKLFF
>TRBD1|NA|15|TRBJ2-1|TRBV5-1
TGCGCCAGCAGCTTGGCGGGACAGGGTGGGAATGAGCAGTTCTTC
CASSLAGQGGNEQFF
>TRBD2|once|18|TRBJ2-1|TRBV7-2
TGTGCCAGCAGCTTAGTATTCGCGGGGGGTATGTCGTACAATGAGCAGTTCTTC
CASSLVFAGGMSYNEQFF